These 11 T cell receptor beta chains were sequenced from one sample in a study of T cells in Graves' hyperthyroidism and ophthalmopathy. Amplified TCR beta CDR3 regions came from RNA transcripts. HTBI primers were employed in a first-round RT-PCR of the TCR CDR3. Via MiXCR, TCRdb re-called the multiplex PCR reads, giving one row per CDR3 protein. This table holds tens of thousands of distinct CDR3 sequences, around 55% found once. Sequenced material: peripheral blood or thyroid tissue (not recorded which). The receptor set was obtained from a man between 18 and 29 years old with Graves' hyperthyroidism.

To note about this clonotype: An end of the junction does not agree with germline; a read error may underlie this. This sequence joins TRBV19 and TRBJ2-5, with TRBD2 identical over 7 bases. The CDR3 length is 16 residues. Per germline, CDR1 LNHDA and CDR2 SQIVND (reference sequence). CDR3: CASSTSSASGREAQYF. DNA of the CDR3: TGTGCCAGTAGTACGTCGTCGGCTAGCGGACGAGAGGCCCAGTACTTC. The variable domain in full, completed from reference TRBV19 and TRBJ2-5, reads DGGITQSPKYLFRKEGQNVTLSCEQNLNHDAMYWYRQDPGQGLRLIYYSQIVNDFQKGDIAEGYSVSREKKESFPLTVTSAQKNPTAFYLCASSTSSASGREAQYFGPGTRLLVL.

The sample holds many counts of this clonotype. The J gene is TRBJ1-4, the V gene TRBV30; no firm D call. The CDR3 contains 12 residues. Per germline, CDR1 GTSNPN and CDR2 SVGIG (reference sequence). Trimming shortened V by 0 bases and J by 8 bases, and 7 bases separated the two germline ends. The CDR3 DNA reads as TGTGCCTGGAGTGTGATCAGAGAAAAACTGTTTTTT. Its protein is CAWSVIREKLFF.

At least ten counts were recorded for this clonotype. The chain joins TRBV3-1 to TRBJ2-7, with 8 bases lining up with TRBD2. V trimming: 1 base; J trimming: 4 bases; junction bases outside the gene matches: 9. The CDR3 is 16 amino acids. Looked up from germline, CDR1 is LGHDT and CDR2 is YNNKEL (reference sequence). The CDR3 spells CASSQGGAGVKYEQYF. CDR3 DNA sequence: TGTGCCAGCAGCCAAGGAGGAGCGGGAGTTAAATACGAGCAGTACTTC.

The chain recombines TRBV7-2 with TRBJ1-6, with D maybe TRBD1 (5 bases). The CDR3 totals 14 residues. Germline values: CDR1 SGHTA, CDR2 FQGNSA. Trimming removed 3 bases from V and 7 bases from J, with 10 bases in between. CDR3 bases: TGTGCCAGCAGCTTGTATCAGGGCAATTCACCCCTCCACTTT. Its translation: CASSLYQGNSPLHF.

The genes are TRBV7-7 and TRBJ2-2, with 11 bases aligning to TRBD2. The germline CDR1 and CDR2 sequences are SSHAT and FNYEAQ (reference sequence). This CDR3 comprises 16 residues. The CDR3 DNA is TGTGCTAGCGGCCGACATAGCGGGAGGGCAGCCGGGGAGCTGTTTTTT. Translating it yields CASGRHSGRAAGELFF.

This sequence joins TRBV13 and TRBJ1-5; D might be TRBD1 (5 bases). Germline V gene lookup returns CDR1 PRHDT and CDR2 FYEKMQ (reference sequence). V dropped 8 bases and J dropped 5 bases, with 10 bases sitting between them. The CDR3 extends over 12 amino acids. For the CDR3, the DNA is TGTGCCAGCGGAGACAGCCATCAGCCCCAGCATTTT. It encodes CASGDSHQPQHF.

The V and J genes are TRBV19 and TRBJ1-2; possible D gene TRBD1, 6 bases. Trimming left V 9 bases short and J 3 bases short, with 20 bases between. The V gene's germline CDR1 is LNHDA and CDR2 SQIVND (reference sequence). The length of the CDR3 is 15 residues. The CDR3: CASRLGGAKDYGYTF. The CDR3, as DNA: TGTGCCAGCAGACTCGGGGGGGCGAAGGACTATGGCTACACCTTC.

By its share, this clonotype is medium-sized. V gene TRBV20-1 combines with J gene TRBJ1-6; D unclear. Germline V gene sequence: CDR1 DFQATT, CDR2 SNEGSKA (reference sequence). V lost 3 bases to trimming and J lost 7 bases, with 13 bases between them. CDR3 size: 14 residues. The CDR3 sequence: CSASVKDANSPLHF. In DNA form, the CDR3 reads TGCAGTGCTAGTGTTAAGGACGCCAATTCACCCCTCCACTTT.

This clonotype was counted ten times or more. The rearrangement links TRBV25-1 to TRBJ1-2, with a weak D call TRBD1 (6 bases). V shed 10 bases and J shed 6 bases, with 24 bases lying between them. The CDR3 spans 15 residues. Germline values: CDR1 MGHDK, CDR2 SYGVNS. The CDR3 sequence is CATNQAPIQGNGYTF. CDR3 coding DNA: TGTGCCACCAACCAGGCTCCTATACAGGGAAATGGCTACACCTTC.

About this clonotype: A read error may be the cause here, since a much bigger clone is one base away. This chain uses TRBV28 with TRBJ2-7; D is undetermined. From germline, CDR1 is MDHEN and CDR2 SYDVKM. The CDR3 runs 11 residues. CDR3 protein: CAGSWAYEQYF. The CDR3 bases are TGTGCCGGCAGTTGGGCCTACGAGCAGTACTTC.

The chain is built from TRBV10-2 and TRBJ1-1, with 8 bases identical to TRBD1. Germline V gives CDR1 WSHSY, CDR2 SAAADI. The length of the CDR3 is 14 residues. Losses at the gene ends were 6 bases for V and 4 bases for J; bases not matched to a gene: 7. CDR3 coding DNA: TGCGCCAGCAGCGAAGGGACAGGTAGCACTGAAGCTTTCTTT. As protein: CASSEGTGSTEAFF.